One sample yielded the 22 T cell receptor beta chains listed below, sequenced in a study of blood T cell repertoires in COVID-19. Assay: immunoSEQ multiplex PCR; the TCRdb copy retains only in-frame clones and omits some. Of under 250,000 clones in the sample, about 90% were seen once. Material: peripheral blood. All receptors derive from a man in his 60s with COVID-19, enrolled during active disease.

The CDR3 here is CASSLTGQYNQPQHF. In DNA form, the CDR3 reads TGTGCCAGCAGTTTAACGGGACAGTACAATCAGCCCCAGCATTTT. The chain employs TRBV28 and TRBJ1-5; 7 bases align to TRBD1. The V gene end was trimmed by 2 bases and the J gene end by 3 bases; junction bases not matched to a gene: 4. CDR3 length equals 15 residues. The germline V gene has CDR1 MDHEN and CDR2 SYDVKM. Using reference TRBV28 and TRBJ1-5 for the parts outside the CDR3, the full variable domain is DVKVTQSSRYLVKRTGEKVFLECVQDMDHENMFWYRQDPGLGLRLIYFSYDVKMKEKGDIPEGYSVSREKKERFSLILESASTNQTSMYLCASSLTGQYNQPQHFGDGTRLSIL.

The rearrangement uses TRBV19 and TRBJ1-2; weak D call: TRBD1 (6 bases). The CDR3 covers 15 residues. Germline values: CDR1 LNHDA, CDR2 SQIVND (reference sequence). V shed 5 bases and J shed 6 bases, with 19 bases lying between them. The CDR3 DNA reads TGTGCCAGTAGTGAATTCCGTCGTTCAGGGGATGGCTACACCTTC. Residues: CASSEFRRSGDGYTF.

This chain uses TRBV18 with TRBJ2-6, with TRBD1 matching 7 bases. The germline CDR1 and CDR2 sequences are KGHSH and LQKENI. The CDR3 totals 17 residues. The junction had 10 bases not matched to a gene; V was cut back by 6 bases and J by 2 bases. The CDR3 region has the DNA TGTGCCAGCTCCCCCGCGACAGGGTTGGCTGGGGCCAACGTCCTGACTTTC. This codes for CASSPATGLAGANVLTF. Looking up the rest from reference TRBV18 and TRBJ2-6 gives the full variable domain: NAGVMQNPRHLVRRRGQEARLRCSPMKGHSHVYWYRQLPEEGLKFMVYLQKENIIDESGMPKERFSAEFPKEGPSILRIQQVVRGDSAAYFCASSPATGLAGANVLTFGAGSRLTVL.

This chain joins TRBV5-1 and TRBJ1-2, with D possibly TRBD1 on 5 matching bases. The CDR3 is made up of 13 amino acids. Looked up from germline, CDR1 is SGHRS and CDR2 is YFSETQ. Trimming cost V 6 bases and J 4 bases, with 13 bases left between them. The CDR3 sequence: CASTIGGVYGYTF. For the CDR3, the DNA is TGCGCCAGCACCATTGGAGGGGTCTATGGCTACACCTTC.

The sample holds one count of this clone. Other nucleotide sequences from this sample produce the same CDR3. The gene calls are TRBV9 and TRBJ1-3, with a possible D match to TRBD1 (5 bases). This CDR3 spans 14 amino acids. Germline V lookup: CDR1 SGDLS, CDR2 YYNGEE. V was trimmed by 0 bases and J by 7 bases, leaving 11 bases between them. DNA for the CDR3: TGTGCCAGCAGCGTAGCCAGGGCCGGGAACACCATATATTTT. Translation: CASSVARAGNTIYF.

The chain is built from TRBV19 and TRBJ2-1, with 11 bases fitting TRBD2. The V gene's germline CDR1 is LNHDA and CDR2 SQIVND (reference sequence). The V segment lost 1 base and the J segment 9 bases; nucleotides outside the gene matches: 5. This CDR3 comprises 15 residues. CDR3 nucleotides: TGTGCCAGTAGTATAGTAGCGGGAGGGCCGGGTGAGCAGTTCTTC. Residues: CASSIVAGGPGEQFF.

This chain's CDR3 is CASSPGQGSYEQYF. CDR3 DNA sequence: TGTGCCAGCTCCCCGGGACAGGGATCCTACGAGCAGTACTTC. The chain recombines TRBV18 with TRBJ2-7, with 9 positions matching TRBD1. In germline, CDR1 is KGHSH, CDR2 LQKENI. Trimming removed 6 bases from V and 1 base from J; junction bases left unmatched: 4. CDR3 length: 14 amino acids.

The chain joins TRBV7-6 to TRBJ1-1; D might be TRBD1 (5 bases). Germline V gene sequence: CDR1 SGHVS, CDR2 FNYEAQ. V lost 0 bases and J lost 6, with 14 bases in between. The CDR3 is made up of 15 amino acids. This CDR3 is CASSLAQGGSAEAFF. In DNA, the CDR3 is TGTGCCAGCAGCTTAGCGCAGGGAGGTTCCGCTGAAGCTTTCTTT.

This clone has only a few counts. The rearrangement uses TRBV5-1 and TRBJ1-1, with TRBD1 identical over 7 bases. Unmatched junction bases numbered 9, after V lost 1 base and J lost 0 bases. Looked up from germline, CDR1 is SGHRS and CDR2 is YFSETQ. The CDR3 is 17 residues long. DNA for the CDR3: TGCGCCAGCAGCTTGCCGGGACAGAGCCAGATGAACACTGAAGCTTTCTTT. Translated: CASSLPGQSQMNTEAFF.

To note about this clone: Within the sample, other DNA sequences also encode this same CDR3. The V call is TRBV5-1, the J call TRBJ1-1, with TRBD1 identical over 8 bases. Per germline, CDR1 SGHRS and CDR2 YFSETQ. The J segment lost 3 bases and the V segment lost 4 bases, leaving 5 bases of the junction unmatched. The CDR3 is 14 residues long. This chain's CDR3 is CASSLGQGYTEAFF. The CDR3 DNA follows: TGCGCCAGCAGCCTCGGACAGGGTTACACTGAAGCTTTCTTT.

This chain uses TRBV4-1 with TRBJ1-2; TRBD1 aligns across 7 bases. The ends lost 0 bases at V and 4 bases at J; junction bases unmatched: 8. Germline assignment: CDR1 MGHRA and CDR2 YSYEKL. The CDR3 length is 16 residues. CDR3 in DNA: TGCGCCAGCAGCCAAGACGCGCACAGGGGCCCCTATGGCTACACCTTC. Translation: CASSQDAHRGPYGYTF.

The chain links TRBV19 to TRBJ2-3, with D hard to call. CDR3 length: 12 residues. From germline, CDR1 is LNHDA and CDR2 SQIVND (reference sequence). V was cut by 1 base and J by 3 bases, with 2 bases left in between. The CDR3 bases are TGTGCCAGTAGTATAGCTACAGATACGCAGTATTTT. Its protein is CASSIATDTQYF.

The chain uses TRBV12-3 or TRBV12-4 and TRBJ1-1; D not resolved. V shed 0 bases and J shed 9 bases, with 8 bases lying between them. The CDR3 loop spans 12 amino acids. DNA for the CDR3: TGTGCCAGCAGTTTAGCGCGAGGGAAAGCTTTCTTT. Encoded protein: CASSLARGKAFF.

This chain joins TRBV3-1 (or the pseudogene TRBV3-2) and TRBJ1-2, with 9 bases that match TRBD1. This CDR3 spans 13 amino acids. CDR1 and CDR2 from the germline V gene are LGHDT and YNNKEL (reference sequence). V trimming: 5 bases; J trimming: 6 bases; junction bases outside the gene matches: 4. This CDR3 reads CASSAGQGDGYTF. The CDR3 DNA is TGTGCCAGCAGCGCGGGACAGGGAGATGGCTACACCTTC.

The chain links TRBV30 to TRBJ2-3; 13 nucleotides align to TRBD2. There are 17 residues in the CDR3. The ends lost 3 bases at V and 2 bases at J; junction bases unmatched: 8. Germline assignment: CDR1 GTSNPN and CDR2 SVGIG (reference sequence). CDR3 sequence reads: CAWSDLGLAGATDTQYF. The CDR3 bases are TGTGCCTGGAGCGATCTCGGACTAGCGGGGGCCACAGATACGCAGTATTTT.

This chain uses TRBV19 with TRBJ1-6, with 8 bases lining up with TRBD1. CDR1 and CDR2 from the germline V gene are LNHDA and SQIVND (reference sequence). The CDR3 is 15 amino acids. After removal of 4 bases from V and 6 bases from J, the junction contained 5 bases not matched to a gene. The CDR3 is CASSTLTGANSPLHF. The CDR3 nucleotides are TGTGCCAGTAGTACACTGACAGGGGCTAATTCACCCCTCCACTTT.

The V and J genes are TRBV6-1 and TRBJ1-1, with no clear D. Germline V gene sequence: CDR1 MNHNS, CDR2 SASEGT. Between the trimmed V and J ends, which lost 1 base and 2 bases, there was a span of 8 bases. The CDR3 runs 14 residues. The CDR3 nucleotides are TGTGCCAGCAGTGAAGGAGCACTCAACACTGAAGCTTTCTTT. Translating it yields CASSEGALNTEAFF.

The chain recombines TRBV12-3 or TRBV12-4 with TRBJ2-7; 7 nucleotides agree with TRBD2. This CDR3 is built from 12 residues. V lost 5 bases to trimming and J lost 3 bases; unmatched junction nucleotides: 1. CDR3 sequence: CASSGLDYEQYF. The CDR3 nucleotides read TGTGCCAGCAGTGGACTAGACTACGAGCAGTACTTC.

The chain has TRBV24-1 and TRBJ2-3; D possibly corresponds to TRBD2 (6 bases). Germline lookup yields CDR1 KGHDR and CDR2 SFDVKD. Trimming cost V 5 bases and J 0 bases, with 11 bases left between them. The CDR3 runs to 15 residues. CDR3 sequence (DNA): TGTGCCACCAGTGCTAATCTAGCGAGCACAGATACGCAGTATTTT. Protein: CATSANLASTDTQYF.

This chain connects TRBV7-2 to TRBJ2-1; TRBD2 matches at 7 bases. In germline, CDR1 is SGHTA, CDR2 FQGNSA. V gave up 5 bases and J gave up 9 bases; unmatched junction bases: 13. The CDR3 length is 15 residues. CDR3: CASSASSGSVSEQFF. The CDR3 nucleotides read TGTGCCAGCAGCGCGTCTAGCGGCTCTGTCAGTGAGCAGTTCTTC.

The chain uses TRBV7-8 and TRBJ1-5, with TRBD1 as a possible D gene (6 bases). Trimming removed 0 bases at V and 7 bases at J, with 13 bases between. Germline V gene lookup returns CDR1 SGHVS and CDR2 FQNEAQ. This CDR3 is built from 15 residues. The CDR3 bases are TGTGCCAGCAGCTTAGCGCATCAGGGGCGGCAGCCCCAGCATTTT. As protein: CASSLAHQGRQPQHF. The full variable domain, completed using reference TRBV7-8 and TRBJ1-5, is GAGVSQSPRYKVAKRGQDVALRCDPISGHVSLFWYQQALGQGPEFLTYFQNEAQLDKSGLPSDRFFAERPEGSVSTLKIQRTQQEDSAVYLCASSLAHQGRQPQHFGDGTRLSIL.

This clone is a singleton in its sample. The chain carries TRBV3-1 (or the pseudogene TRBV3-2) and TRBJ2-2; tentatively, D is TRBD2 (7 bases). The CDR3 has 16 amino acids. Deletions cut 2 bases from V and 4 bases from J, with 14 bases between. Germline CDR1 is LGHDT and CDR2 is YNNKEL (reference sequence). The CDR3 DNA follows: TGTGCCAGCAGCCAACGAATTGGGGGGGCCACCGGGGAGCTGTTTTTT. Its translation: CASSQRIGGATGELFF.